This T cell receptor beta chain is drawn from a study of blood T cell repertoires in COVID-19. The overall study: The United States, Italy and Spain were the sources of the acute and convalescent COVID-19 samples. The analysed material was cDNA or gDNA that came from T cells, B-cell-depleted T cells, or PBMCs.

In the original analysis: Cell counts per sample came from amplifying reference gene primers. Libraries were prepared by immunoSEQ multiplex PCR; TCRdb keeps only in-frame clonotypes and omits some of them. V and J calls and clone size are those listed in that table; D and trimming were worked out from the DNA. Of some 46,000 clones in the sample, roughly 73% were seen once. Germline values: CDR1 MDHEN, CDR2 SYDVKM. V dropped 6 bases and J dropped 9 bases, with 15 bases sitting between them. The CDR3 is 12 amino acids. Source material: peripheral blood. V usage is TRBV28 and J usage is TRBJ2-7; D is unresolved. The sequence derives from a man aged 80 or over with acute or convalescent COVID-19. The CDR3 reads CASSSPQPRQYF. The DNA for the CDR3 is TGTGCCAGCAGCTCCCCACAGCCAAGGCAGTACTTC.